A selection of T cell receptor beta chains follows, all from one sample in a study of blood T cell repertoires in COVID-19. Sequencing was performed with immunoSEQ multiplex PCR; in TCRdb, only in-frame clones are kept and a portion is missing. The sample consists of 59,000 or so clones, around 83% of them appearing once. The sample comprised peripheral blood. Receptors originate from a human donor in a cohort sampled during active COVID-19. Both conserved end residues are part of each CDR3. The D gene is left open where the match is weak. Only some rows state a clone size, as once, few, many or a class for expanded clones.

j_gene	abundance	d_gene	v_gene	CDR3aa	CDR3nt
TRBJ2-1	-	-	TRBV11-3	CASSPGGAYNEQFF	TGTGCCAGCAGCCCCGGCGGGGCCTACAATGAGCAGTTCTTC
TRBJ2-5	-	-	TRBV5-1	CASSFPGGARETQYF	TGCGCCAGCAGCTTCCCCGGAGGGGCGCGTGAGACCCAGTACTTC
TRBJ2-2	-	-	TRBV5-4	CASSLAGDLIAGELFF	TGTGCCAGCAGCTTGGCCGGGGACTTAATCGCGGGGGAGCTGTTTTTT
TRBJ2-3	-	TRBD2	TRBV5-5	CASSLRLAGLTDTQYF	TGTGCCAGCAGCTTGCGACTAGCGGGTCTCACAGATACGCAGTATTTT
TRBJ2-3	-	-	TRBV25-1	CASRKDSVADTQYF	TGTGCCAGCAGAAAAGATAGTGTGGCAGATACGCAGTATTTT
TRBJ1-1	-	-	TRBV12-5	CASGTFRGNTEAFF	TGTGCTAGTGGTACTTTCAGGGGGAACACTGAAGCTTTCTTT
TRBJ2-3	-	-	TRBV18	CASSPGGAGDTQYF	TGTGCCAGCTCACCTGGGGGGGCCGGAGATACGCAGTATTTT
TRBJ2-1	once	TRBD1	TRBV25-1	CASSGRQGLHNEQFF	TGTGCCAGCAGTGGGCGACAGGGGTTGCACAATGAGCAGTTCTTC
TRBJ2-1	-	-	TRBV5-5	CASSRAEPSYNEQFF	TGTGCCAGCAGCCGAGCGGAACCATCCTACAATGAGCAGTTCTTC
TRBJ1-2	-	-	TRBV27	CASSPSPLLNYGYTF	TGTGCCAGCAGTCCCAGTCCCTTATTGAACTATGGCTACACCTTC
TRBJ2-3	-	TRBD2	TRBV7-9	CASSPRGTSGTDTQYF	TGTGCCAGCAGCCCACGGGGGACTAGCGGGACAGATACGCAGTATTTT
TRBJ1-6	once	TRBD1	TRBV19	CASSITFRQGVVPSPLHF	TGTGCCAGTAGTATCACATTCCGACAGGGGGTTGTACCTTCACCCCTCCACTTT
TRBJ1-1	few	TRBD1	TRBV5-6	CASSLVSTGTGRHTEAFF	TGTGCCAGCAGCTTGGTATCCACCGGGACAGGGAGACACACTGAAGCTTTCTTT
TRBJ2-7	-	TRBD2	TRBV5-6	CASSLGTSEYGSYEQYF	TGTGCCAGCAGCTTGGGGACTAGCGAATACGGTTCCTACGAGCAGTACTTC
TRBJ2-7	-	-	TRBV2	CASRPTGRYEQYF	TGTGCCAGCAGACCGACAGGTCGCTACGAGCAGTACTTC
TRBJ1-2	-	TRBD1	TRBV4-2	CASSQDLGTGTKNYGYTF	TGTGCCAGCAGCCAAGATTTAGGGACAGGTACCAAAAACTATGGCTACACCTTC
TRBJ2-1	-	-	TRBV6-5	CASSSGSYNEQFF	TGTGCCAGCAGTTCAGGGTCCTACAATGAGCAGTTCTTC
TRBJ1-3	-	-	TRBV9	CASSVGGTSGHTIYF	TGTGCCAGCAGCGTAGGCGGGACCTCAGGGCACACCATATATTTT
TRBJ1-2	-	-	TRBV20-1	CSAALGQTYTF	TGCAGTGCGGCCCTGGGACAAACTTACACCTTC
TRBJ1-1	-	TRBD1	TRBV5-1	CASSLGTGNTEAFF	TGCGCCAGCAGCTTGGGGACAGGGAACACTGAAGCTTTCTTT
TRBJ2-3	-	TRBD2	TRBV18	CASATSGEVDTQYF	TGTGCCAGCGCGACTAGCGGGGAGGTAGATACGCAGTATTTT
TRBJ2-5	-	-	TRBV2	CASSQSGETQYF	TGTGCCAGCAGCCAATCGGGAGAGACCCAGTACTTC
TRBJ2-2	-	TRBD1	TRBV5-1	CASSGTANTGELFF	TGCGCCAGCAGCGGGACAGCGAACACCGGGGAGCTGTTTTTT
TRBJ2-3	-	TRBD2	TRBV7-8	CASSFLTSGGPDTQYF	TGTGCCAGCAGCTTCCTGACTAGCGGGGGGCCGGATACGCAGTATTTT
TRBJ1-4	-	-	TRBV2	CASSAVATNEKLFF	TGTGCCAGCAGTGCGGTAGCAACTAATGAAAAACTGTTTTTT
TRBJ2-5	-	-	TRBV5-4	CASSRRQNQETQYF	TGTGCCAGCAGCCGACGACAGAACCAAGAGACCCAGTACTTC
TRBJ2-2	-	-	TRBV18	CASRSRGNTGELFF	TGTGCCAGCCGTTCCCGAGGGAACACCGGGGAGCTGTTTTTT
TRBJ2-3	-	TRBD2	TRBV9	CASSGPAGEDTQYF	TGTGCCAGCAGCGGACCCGCGGGGGAAGATACGCAGTATTTT
TRBJ1-4	-	-	TRBV5-1	CASGPRAFNEKLFF	TGCGCCAGCGGCCCCAGGGCGTTTAATGAAAAACTGTTTTTT
TRBJ2-3	few	-	TRBV11-3	CASSLGAAGAYPGTQYF	TGTGCCAGCAGCTTAGGTGCGGCGGGGGCCTACCCAGGGACGCAGTATTTT
TRBJ1-2	-	-	TRBV19	CASSTQGPANYGYTF	TGTGCCAGTAGTACACAGGGTCCAGCTAACTATGGCTACACCTTC
TRBJ1-2	-	TRBD1	TRBV6-6	CASRKPGQGTSGYTF	TGTGCCAGCAGAAAACCGGGACAGGGAACCTCTGGCTACACCTTC
TRBJ2-5	-	-	TRBV12-5	CASGPEMTQYF	TGTGCTAGTGGTCCGGAGATGACCCAGTACTTC
TRBJ2-3	-	TRBD2	TRBV27	CASMNGGATDTQYF	TGTGCCAGCATGAACGGGGGGGCAACAGATACGCAGTATTTT
TRBJ1-3	-	-	TRBV7-6	CASSSGGGEGGNTIYF	TGTGCCAGCAGTTCTGGGGGGGGCGAAGGAGGAAACACCATATATTTT
TRBJ2-2	-	-	TRBV5-1	CASSTGVQGANTGELFF	TGCGCCAGCAGCACAGGTGTACAGGGAGCCAACACCGGGGAGCTGTTTTTT
TRBJ1-1	-	-	TRBV4-1	CASSQVGRALNTEAFF	TGCGCCAGCAGCCAAGTGGGCAGGGCGTTGAACACTGAAGCTTTCTTT
TRBJ2-1	-	TRBD1	TRBV11-2	CASRLTGVFDEQFF	TGTGCCAGCAGGCTGACAGGGGTTTTCGATGAGCAGTTCTTC
TRBJ1-6	-	TRBD1	TRBV24-1	CAPIETGVGSGSYNSPLHF	TGTGCCCCGATCGAGACAGGGGTCGGGAGCGGGTCCTATAATTCACCCCTCCACTTT
TRBJ2-5	-	-	TRBV2	CASSETKGRGETQYF	TGTGCCAGCAGTGAGACGAAGGGAAGAGGGGAGACCCAGTACTTC
TRBJ1-5	few	-	TRBV5-4	CASSTGGGNSNQPQHF	TGTGCCAGCAGCACGGGCGGAGGAAATAGCAATCAGCCCCAGCATTTT
TRBJ2-2	-	-	TRBV28	CASSPPPGELFF	TGTGCCAGCAGTCCTCCTCCCGGGGAGCTGTTTTTT
TRBJ2-1	-	TRBD2	TRBV4-1	CASSQGWGGSNEQFF	TGCGCCAGCAGCCAAGGGTGGGGGGGGAGTAATGAGCAGTTCTTC
TRBJ2-2	once	TRBD1	TRBV6-6	CASSSQTGSTGELFF	TGTGCCAGCAGTTCCCAGACAGGGTCCACCGGGGAGCTGTTTTTT
TRBJ2-1	-	TRBD2	TRBV10-3	CAISERELPGLAGDRFF	TGTGCCATCAGTGAGCGCGAACTACCGGGACTAGCGGGGGATAGGTTCTTC
TRBJ1-1	-	-	TRBV6-2/TRBV6-3	CASSYSRQSAFF	TGTGCCAGCAGTTACTCGAGACAGTCAGCTTTCTTT
TRBJ2-5	-	TRBD2	TRBV13	CASSQEVAGRRETQYF	TGTGCCAGCAGCCAAGAAGTAGCGGGGCGGAGGGAGACCCAGTACTTC
TRBJ2-5	-	-	TRBV14	CASSLLQGSGETQYF	TGTGCCAGCAGCCTTCTTCAGGGGAGTGGGGAGACCCAGTACTTC
TRBJ1-5	-	TRBD1	TRBV5-6	CASSLFGTENQPQHF	TGTGCCAGCAGCTTGTTTGGGACAGAGAATCAGCCCCAGCATTTT
TRBJ1-2	-	-	TRBV5-4	CASSLGRSPNYGYTF	TGTGCCAGCAGCTTGGGCCGGTCACCTAACTATGGCTACACCTTC
TRBJ1-6	few	TRBD1	TRBV15	CATRAGGSEAPLHF	TGTGCCACCAGGGCAGGGGGGAGCGAAGCCCCCCTCCACTTT
TRBJ1-4	-	-	TRBV7-8	CASSLDELNEKLFF	TGTGCCAGCAGCTTAGATGAGTTGAATGAAAAACTGTTTTTT
TRBJ2-5	once	TRBD2	TRBV10-1	CASSESKRGGYQYF	TGCGCCAGCAGTGAGTCGAAGCGGGGGGGCTACCAGTACTTC
TRBJ1-6	few	-	TRBV9	CASSGVSSYNSPLHF	TGTGCCAGCAGCGGAGTGAGCTCCTATAATTCACCCCTCCACTTT
TRBJ1-2	-	-	TRBV27	CASSFSWREPGAF	TGTGCCAGCAGTTTCTCTTGGAGGGAGCCGGGGGCCTTC